The 15 T cell receptor beta chains below come from one sample, sequenced in a study of T cells after yellow fever vaccination. TCRdb itself ran the 5' RACE reads through MiXCR, one entry per CDR3 protein. The data contain hundreds of thousands of distinct CDR3 sequences, more than 9% of them singletons. Sample: PBMCs, taken on the day of the yellow fever booster vaccination. Receptors were obtained from a man aged 25-45 years who received the YFV17D yellow fever vaccine.

This clonotype was counted ten times or more. CDR3 in DNA: TGTGCCAGCAGCTCCCGACTAGCGGGAACGGAGACCCAGTACTTC. Encoded protein: CASSSRLAGTETQYF. The chain couples TRBV7-8 to TRBJ2-5; 11 nucleotides line up with TRBD2. Trimming cost V 4 bases and J 5 bases; bases outside gene matches: 6. CDR1 is SGHVS and CDR2 is FQNEAQ in the germline V gene. This CDR3 spans 15 amino acids.

This clonotype came up a few times. The V and J genes are TRBV7-2 and TRBJ2-7; TRBD2 agrees at 12 bases. The CDR3 is 16 amino acids. Germline V gene data show CDR1 as SGHTA and CDR2 as FQGNSA. The V and J ends lost 2 bases and 5 bases, in that order; junction bases with no gene match: 7. In DNA form, the CDR3 reads TGTGCCAGCAGCTTAAGACTAGCGGGAGCAATGCACGAGCAGTACTTC. Protein: CASSLRLAGAMHEQYF. Variable domain in full (rest from reference TRBV7-2 and TRBJ2-7): GAGVSQSPSNKVTEKGKDVELRCDPISGHTALYWYRQSLGQGLEFLIYFQGNSAPDKSGLPSDRFSAERTGGSVSTLTIQRTQQEDSAVYLCASSLRLAGAMHEQYFGPGTRLTVT.

At least ten counts were recorded for this clonotype. This chain links TRBV24-1 with TRBJ2-2; no firm D call. The CDR3 runs to 13 residues. CDR1 is KGHDR, CDR2 SFDVKD, per germline. V lost 0 bases and J lost 7, with 5 bases in between. The CDR3 protein is CATSDLGNGELFF. The CDR3 DNA follows: TGTGCCACCAGTGATTTGGGGAACGGGGAGCTGTTTTTT.

The rearrangement uses TRBV28 and TRBJ1-5; TRBD1 aligns across 7 bases. Germline lookup yields CDR1 MDHEN and CDR2 SYDVKM. The CDR3 covers 15 residues. V shed 5 bases, J shed 4 bases, and the junction held 8 bases outside the gene matches. CDR3 sequence: CASSPTGTANQPQHF. CDR3 sequence (DNA): TGTGCCAGCAGTCCAACCGGGACAGCGAATCAGCCCCAGCATTTT.

CDR3 DNA: TGTGCCAGCAGCTTAGTAGTACAACTCGGGGGGACTCATGGGAATGAGCAGTTCTTC. Its translation: CASSLVVQLGGTHGNEQFF. The chain carries TRBV11-2 and TRBJ2-1, with 7 bases fitting TRBD2. The CDR3 is 19 residues long. Germline V gene data show CDR1 as SGHAT and CDR2 as FQNNGV. The ends lost 1 base at V and 7 bases at J; junction bases unmatched: 19.

This clonotype was counted a few times. The rearrangement joins TRBV9 to TRBJ2-1, with 10 bases fitting TRBD2. CDR1 SGDLS and CDR2 YYNGEE come from the germline V gene. This CDR3 has 15 residues. V lost 0 bases and J lost 10; bases outside the gene matches: 7. Here the CDR3 reads CASSVDGLAGAEQFF. CDR3 nucleotide sequence: TGTGCCAGCAGCGTAGATGGGCTAGCGGGAGCGGAGCAGTTCTTC.

CDR3 amino acids: CAISVDTLWEQYF. The CDR3 nucleotides are TGTGCCATCAGTGTGGACACCCTCTGGGAGCAGTACTTC. The V call is TRBV10-3, the J call TRBJ2-7; tentative D call: TRBD1 (5 bases). This CDR3 spans 13 amino acids. Trimming took off 4 bases at V and 7 bases at J, with 14 bases between the two ends. Germline V gives CDR1 ENHRY, CDR2 SYGVKD.

The CDR3 spells CASSGRGGGADTQYF. CDR3 DNA: TGTGCCAGCAGCGGCCGGGGGGGAGGCGCAGATACGCAGTATTTT. The chain links TRBV9 to TRBJ2-3, with 8 bases identical to TRBD2. Germline V gene lookup returns CDR1 SGDLS and CDR2 YYNGEE. CDR3 length: 15 residues. J lost 4 bases, V lost 3 bases, and 7 bases had no gene match.

This clonotype was seen a few times. The chain links TRBV6-1 to TRBJ2-7; TRBD1 aligns across 8 bases. Germline values: CDR1 MNHNS, CDR2 SASEGT. V trimming: 5 bases; J trimming: 6 bases; junction bases outside the gene matches: 9. CDR3 size: 14 residues. CDR3 nucleotide sequence: TGTGCCAGCAGTCCGGCCGGAGACAGGGGCGAGCAGTACTTC. This translates into CASSPAGDRGEQYF.

As to this clonotype: The CDR3 ends on some other residue instead of the conserved phenylalanine or tryptophan, so this is likely a read error. The rearrangement uses TRBV6-1 and TRBJ2-7, with TRBD2 identical over 7 bases. CDR3 length: 15 residues. Trimming cost V 6 bases and J 0 bases; bases outside gene matches: 8. Germline CDR1 MNHNS, CDR2 SASEGT. CDR3 sequence (DNA): TGTGCCAGCAGCCGGACTAGACCCAGCTCCTACGAGCAGTACCTC. As protein: CASSRTRPSSYEQYL.

This clonotype was detected a few times. The V and J genes are TRBV25-1 and TRBJ1-1; D is perhaps TRBD1 (5 bases). The CDR3 runs to 14 residues. From germline, CDR1 is MGHDK and CDR2 SYGVNS. The V end lost 8 bases, the J end lost 1 base, and 14 bases lay between the germline ends. The CDR3: CASEPGLTNTEAFF. CDR3 in DNA: TGTGCCAGCGAGCCGGGACTTACGAACACTGAAGCTTTCTTT.

This clonotype was seen ten or more times. V gene TRBV7-2 combines with J gene TRBJ2-7; perhaps TRBD1 as D (6 bases). The CDR3 has 16 amino acids. Germline loops: CDR1 SGHTA, CDR2 FQGNSA. V was pared by 5 bases and J by 3 bases, with 20 bases between. The DNA for the CDR3 is TGTGCCAGCAGCCTAAGAGGCAGGGGTGGTTACTACGAGCAGTACTTC. Its protein product is CASSLRGRGGYYEQYF.

V usage is TRBV2 and J usage is TRBJ2-5; TRBD2 matches 11 bases. The CDR3 contains 12 residues. V dropped 8 bases and J dropped 13; count of bases not matched to a gene: 9. CDR1 and CDR2 from the germline V gene are SNHLY and FYNNEI. The CDR3 DNA is TGTGCCAGCGGACTAGCGGGTACACCCTTGTACTTC. It encodes CASGLAGTPLYF.

The rearrangement joins TRBV11-1 to TRBJ2-1; 11 nucleotides line up with TRBD1. Germline V gene sequence: CDR1 SGHAT, CDR2 FQDESV (reference sequence). Trimming removed 3 bases from V and 0 bases from J; junction bases left unmatched: 7. This CDR3 has 18 residues. CDR3 nucleotides: TGTGCCAGCAGCTTTGCAATGGGGACAGGGGGCTCCTACAATGAGCAGTTCTTC. Translating gives CASSFAMGTGGSYNEQFF.

CDR3 region: CASSQYPTGVFGADTQYF. CDR3 in DNA: TGTGCCAGCAGCCAATATCCCACGGGAGTCTTTGGAGCAGATACGCAGTATTTT. The gene calls are TRBV14 and TRBJ2-3; a possible D gene is TRBD2 (6 bases). This CDR3 spans 18 amino acids. V dropped 2 bases and J dropped 4 bases, with 22 bases sitting between them. Germline CDR1 and CDR2: SGHDN and FVKESK.